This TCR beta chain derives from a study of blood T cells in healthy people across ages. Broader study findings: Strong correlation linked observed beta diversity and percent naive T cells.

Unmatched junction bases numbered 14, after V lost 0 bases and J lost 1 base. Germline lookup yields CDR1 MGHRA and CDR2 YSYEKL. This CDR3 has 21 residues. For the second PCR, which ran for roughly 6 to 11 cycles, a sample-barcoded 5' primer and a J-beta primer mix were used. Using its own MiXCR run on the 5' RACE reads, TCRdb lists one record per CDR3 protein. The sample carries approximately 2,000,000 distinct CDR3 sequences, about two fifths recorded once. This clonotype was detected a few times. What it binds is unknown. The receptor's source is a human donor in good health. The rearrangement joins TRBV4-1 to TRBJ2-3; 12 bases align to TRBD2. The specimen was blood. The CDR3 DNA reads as TGCGCCAGCAGCCAAGATTCCCTTACTAGCGGGGGGCCTCTTGGCACAGATACGCAGTATTTT. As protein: CASSQDSLTSGGPLGTDTQYF.